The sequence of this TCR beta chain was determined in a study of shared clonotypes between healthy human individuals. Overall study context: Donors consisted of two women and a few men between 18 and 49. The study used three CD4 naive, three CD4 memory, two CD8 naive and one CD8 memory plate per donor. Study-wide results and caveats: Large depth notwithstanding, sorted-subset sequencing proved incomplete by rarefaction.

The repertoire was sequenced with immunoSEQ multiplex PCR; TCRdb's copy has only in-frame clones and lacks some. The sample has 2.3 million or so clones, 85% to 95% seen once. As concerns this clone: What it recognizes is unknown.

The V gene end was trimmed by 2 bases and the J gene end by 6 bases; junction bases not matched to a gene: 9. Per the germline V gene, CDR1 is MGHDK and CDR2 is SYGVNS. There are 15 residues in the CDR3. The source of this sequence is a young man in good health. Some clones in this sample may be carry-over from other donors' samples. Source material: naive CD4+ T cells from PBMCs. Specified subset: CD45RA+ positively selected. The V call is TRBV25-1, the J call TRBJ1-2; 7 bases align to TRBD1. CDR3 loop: CASSEPGTAANGYTF. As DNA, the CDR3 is TGTGCCAGCAGTGAACCTGGGACAGCGGCTAATGGCTACACCTTC.